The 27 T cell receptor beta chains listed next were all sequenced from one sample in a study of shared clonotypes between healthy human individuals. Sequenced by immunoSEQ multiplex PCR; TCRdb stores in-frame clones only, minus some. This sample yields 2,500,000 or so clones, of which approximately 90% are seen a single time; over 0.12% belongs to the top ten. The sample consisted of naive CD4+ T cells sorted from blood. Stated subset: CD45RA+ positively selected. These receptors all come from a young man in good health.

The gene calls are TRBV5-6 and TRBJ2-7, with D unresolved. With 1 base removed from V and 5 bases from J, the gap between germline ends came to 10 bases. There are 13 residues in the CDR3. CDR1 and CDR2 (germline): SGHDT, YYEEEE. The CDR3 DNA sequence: TGTGCCAGCAGCTTGACACTCCGGGACGAGCAGTACTTC. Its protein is CASSLTLRDEQYF.

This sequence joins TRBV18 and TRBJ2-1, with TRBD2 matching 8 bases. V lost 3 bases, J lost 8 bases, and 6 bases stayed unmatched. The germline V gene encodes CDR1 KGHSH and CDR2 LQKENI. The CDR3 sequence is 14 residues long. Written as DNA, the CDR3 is TGTGCCAGCTCACCCGGGAGGGATTTCGATGAGCAGTTCTTC. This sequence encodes CASSPGRDFDEQFF. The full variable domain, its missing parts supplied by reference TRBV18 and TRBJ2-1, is NAGVMQNPRHLVRRRGQEARLRCSPMKGHSHVYWYRQLPEEGLKFMVYLQKENIIDESGMPKERFSAEFPKEGPSILRIQQVVRGDSAAYFCASSPGRDFDEQFFGPGTRLTVL.

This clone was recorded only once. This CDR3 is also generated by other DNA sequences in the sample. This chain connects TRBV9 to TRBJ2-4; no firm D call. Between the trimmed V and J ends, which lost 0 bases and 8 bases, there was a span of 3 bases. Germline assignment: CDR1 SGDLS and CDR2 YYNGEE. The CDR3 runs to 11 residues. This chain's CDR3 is CASSVGDIQYF. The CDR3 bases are TGTGCCAGCAGCGTAGGCGACATTCAGTACTTC.

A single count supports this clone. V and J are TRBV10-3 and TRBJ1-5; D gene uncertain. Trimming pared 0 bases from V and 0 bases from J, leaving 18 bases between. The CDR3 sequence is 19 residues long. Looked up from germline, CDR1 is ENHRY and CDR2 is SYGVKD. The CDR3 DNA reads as TGTGCCATCAGTGAGTCGATCACGCGCGGGAAACCTAGCAATCAGCCCCAGCATTTT. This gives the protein CAISESITRGKPSNQPQHF.

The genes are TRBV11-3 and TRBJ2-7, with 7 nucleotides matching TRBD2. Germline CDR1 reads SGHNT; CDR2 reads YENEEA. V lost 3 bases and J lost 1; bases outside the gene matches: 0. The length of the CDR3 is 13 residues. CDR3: CASSFGGSYEQYF. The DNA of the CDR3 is TGTGCCAGCAGCTTCGGGGGGTCCTACGAGCAGTACTTC.

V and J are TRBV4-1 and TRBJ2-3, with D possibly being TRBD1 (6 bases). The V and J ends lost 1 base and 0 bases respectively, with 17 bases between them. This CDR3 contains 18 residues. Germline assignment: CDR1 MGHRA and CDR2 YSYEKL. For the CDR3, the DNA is TGCGCCAGCAGCCAAGGAGTCGGGACACCCCGGAGCACAGATACGCAGTATTTT. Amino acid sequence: CASSQGVGTPRSTDTQYF.

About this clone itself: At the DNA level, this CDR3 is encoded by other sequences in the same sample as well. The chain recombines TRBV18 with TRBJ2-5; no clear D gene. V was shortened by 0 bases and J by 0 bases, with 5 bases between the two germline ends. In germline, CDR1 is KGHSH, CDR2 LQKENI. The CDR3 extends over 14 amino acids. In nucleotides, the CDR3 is TGTGCCAGCTCACCACCAGGGAACCAAGAGACCCAGTACTTC. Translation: CASSPPGNQETQYF.

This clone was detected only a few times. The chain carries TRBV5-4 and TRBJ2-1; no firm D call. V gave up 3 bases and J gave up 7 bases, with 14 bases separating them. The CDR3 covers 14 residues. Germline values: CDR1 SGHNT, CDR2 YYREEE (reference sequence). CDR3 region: CASSSTSVRNEQFF. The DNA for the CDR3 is TGTGCCAGCAGCTCGACCTCGGTAAGGAATGAGCAGTTCTTC.

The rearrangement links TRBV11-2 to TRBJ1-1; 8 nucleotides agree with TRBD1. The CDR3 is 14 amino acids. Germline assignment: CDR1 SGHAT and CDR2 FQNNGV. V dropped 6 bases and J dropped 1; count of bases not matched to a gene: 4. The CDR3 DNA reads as TGTGCCAGCAGAGAAACAGGGGGGAACACTGAAGCTTTCTTT. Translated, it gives CASRETGGNTEAFF.

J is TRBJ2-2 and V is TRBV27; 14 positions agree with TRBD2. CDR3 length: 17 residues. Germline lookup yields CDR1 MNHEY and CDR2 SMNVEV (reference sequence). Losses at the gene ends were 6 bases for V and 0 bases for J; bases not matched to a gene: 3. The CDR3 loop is CASRRGLAGANTGELFF. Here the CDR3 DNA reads TGTGCCAGCAGAAGGGGACTAGCGGGGGCGAACACCGGGGAGCTGTTTTTT.

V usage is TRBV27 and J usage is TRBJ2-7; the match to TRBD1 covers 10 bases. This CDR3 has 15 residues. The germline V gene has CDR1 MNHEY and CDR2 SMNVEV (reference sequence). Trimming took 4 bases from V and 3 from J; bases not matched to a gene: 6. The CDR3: CASSSPGTGVYEQYF. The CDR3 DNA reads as TGTGCCAGCAGTTCACCCGGGACAGGGGTCTACGAGCAGTACTTC.

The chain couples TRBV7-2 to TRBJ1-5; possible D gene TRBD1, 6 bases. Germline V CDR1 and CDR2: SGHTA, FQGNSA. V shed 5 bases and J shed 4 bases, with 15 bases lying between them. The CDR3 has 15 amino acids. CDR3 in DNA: TGTGCCAGCAGCGCTCACAGGGAGTGGAATCAGCCCCAGCATTTT. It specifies CASSAHREWNQPQHF.

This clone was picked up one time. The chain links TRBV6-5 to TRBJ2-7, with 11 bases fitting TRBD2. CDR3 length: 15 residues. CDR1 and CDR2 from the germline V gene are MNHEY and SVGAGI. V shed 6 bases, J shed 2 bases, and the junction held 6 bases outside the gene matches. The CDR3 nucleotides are TGTGCCAGCAGGCCGGGACTAGCGGAAGCCTACGAGCAGTACTTC. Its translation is CASRPGLAEAYEQYF.

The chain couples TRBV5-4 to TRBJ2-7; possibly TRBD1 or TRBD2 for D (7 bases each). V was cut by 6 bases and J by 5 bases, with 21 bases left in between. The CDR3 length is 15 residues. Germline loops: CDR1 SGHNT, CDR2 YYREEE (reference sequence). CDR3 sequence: CASKGPWEGANEQYF. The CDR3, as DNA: TGTGCCAGCAAAGGTCCGTGGGAGGGGGCCAACGAGCAGTACTTC. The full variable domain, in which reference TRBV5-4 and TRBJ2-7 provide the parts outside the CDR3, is ETGVTQSPTHLIKTRGQQVTLRCSSQSGHNTVSWYQQALGQGPQFIFQYYREEENGRGNFPPRFSGLQFPNYSSELNVNALELDDSALYLCASKGPWEGANEQYFGPGTRLTVT.

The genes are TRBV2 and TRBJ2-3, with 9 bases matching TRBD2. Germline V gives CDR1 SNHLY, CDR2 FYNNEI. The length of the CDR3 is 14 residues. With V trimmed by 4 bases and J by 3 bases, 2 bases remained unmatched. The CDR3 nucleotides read TGTGCCAGCAGTGGAGCGGGAGGTACAGATACGCAGTATTTT. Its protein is CASSGAGGTDTQYF.

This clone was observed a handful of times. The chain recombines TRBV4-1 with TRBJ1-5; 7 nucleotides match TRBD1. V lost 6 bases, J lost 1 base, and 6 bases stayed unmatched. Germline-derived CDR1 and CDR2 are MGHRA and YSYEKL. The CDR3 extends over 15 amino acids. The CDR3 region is CASRRQGGSNQPQHF. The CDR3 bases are TGCGCCAGCAGGCGACAGGGAGGGAGCAATCAGCCCCAGCATTTT.

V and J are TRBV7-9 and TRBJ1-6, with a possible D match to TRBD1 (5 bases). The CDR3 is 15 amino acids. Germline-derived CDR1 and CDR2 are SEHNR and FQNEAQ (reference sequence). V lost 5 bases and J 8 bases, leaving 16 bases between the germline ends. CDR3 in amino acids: CASSPEKGKDSPLHF. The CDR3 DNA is TGTGCCAGCAGCCCGGAGAAGGGGAAGGATTCACCCCTCCACTTT.

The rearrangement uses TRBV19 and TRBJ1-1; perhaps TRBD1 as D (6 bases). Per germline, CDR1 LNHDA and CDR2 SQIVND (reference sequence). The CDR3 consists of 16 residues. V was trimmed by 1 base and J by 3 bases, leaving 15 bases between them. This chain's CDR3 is CASSIGRGWIDTEAFF. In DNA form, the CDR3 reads TGTGCCAGTAGTATAGGTAGGGGGTGGATAGACACTGAAGCTTTCTTT.

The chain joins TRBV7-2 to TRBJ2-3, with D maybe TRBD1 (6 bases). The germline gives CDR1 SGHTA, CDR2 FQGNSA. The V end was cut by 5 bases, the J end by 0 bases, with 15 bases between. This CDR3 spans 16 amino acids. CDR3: CASSVGGKTSTDTQYF. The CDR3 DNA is TGTGCCAGCAGCGTAGGGGGTAAAACTAGCACAGATACGCAGTATTTT.

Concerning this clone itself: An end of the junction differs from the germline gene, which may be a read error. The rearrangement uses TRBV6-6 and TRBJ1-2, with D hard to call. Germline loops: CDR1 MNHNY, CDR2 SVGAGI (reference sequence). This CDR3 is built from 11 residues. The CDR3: CASSHSGGYTF. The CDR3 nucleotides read TGTGCCAGCAGTCACTCAGGCGGCTACACCTTC.

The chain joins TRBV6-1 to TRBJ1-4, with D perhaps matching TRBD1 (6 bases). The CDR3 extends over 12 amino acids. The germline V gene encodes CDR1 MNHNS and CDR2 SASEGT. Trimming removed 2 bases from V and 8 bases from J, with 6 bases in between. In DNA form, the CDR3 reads TGTGCCAGCAGTGAACAGGGGGAAAAACTGTTTTTT. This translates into CASSEQGEKLFF.

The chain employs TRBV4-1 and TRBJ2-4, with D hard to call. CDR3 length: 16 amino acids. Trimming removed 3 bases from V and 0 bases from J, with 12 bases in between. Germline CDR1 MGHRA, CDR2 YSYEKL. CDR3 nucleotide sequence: TGCGCCAGCAGCCAGCCTCCGGCTCTAGCCAAAAACATTCAGTACTTC. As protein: CASSQPPALAKNIQYF.

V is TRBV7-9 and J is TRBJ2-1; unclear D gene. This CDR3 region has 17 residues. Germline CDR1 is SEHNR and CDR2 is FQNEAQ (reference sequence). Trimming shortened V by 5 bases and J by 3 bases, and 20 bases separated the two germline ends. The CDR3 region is CASSPGLVSLSYNEQFF. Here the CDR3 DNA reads TGTGCCAGCAGCCCAGGTTTGGTCTCTCTTAGCTACAATGAGCAGTTCTTC.

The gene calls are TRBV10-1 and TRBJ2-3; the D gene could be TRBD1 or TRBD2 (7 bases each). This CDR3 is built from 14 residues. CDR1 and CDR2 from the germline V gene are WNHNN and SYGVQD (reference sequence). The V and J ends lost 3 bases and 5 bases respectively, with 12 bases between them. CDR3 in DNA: TGCGCCAGCAGTGACAGGGGGGGCCGAGATACGCAGTATTTT. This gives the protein CASSDRGGRDTQYF.

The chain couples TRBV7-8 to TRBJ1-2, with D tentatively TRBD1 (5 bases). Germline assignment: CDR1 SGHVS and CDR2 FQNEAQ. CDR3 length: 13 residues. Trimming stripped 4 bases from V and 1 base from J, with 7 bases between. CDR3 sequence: CASSSDNNYGYTF. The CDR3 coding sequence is TGTGCCAGCAGCTCGGACAATAACTATGGCTACACCTTC.

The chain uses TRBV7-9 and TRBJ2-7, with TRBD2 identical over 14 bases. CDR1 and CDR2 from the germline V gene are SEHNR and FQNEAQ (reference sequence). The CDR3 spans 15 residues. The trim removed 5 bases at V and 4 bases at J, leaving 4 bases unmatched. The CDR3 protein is CASSLGLAGDYEQYF. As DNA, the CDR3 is TGTGCCAGCAGCCTGGGACTAGCGGGAGATTACGAGCAGTACTTC.

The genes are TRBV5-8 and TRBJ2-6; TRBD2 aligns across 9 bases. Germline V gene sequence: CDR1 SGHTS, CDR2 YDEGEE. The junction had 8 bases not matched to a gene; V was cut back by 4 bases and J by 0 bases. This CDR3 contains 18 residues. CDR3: CASSAGLAKNSGANVLTF. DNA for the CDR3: TGTGCCAGCAGCGCCGGACTAGCGAAAAACTCTGGGGCCAACGTCCTGACTTTC.